These T cell receptor beta chains were read from a single sample in a study of technical replicates of blood from a handful of donors. The table came from immunoSEQ multiplex PCR; TCRdb's copy has only in-frame clones and leaves some out. The sample yields roughly 90,000 clones, roughly 94% seen once. Sequenced input: T cells isolated from PBMCs. These receptors were collected from a human donor in good health. Each CDR3 is given with its conserved first and last residue.

TRBV11-3 CASSPSTSGRSDTQYF
TRBV7-9 CASSLGAPTARTGELFF
TRBV6-5 CASSYRGRGQVGYTF
TRBV5-1 CASSLAENEAFF
TRBV20-1 CSAAQLDEQYF
TRBV5-4 CASSFGQGNEQYF
TRBV4-1 CASSQGTGVDNQPQHF
TRBV7-7 CASSSPGAGIPETQYF
TRBV19 CASSLDRDYNEQFF
TRBV4-1 CASSQGAYEQYF
TRBV6-1 CASSEGLWGGVKAGYTF
TRBV7-8 CASSLWRGGMNTEAFF
TRBV9 CASSPRQGAEQYF
TRBV6-1 CASSEISGTAEQFF
TRBV5-1 CASRPGLAGGPINEQFF
TRBV5-6 CASSWGTSQETQYF
TRBV2 CASSESVASGDYEQYF
TRBV28 CASSPQGLNNEQFF
TRBV4-2 CASSSTGLMDQETQYF
TRBV6-5 CASSYVYEETQYF
TRBV5-1 CASSPGQERSGELFF
TRBV11-3 CASSLRLTEAFF
TRBV7-4 CASSFPGLAGYNEQFF
TRBV19 CASSWRTGRQETQYF
TRBV6-1 CASIPGLGETQYF
TRBV20-1 CSARQGYEQYF
TRBV7-9 CASNLRTAGPNTEAFF
TRBV27 CASSPGLAGVYEQYF
TRBV4-2 CASSQRTPNYEQYF
TRBV5-4 CASSLRGGSTDTQYF
TRBV4-1 CASSQDAGTWNTEAFF
TRBV7-3 CASSFGEGSGYTF
TRBV27 CASRTGGLAEAFF
TRBV5-4 CASSPQGPQETQYF
TRBV7-2 CASSFARGLYNSPLHF
TRBV7-3 CASSKGDSSYNSPLHF
TRBV25-1 CASTRGGGDTQYF
TRBV11-2 CASSSMRTARSSYNSPLHF
TRBV10-3 CAISNRDRQFF
TRBV4-1 CASSLGQLTEQYF
TRBV21-1 CASSKRRARTVTEAFF